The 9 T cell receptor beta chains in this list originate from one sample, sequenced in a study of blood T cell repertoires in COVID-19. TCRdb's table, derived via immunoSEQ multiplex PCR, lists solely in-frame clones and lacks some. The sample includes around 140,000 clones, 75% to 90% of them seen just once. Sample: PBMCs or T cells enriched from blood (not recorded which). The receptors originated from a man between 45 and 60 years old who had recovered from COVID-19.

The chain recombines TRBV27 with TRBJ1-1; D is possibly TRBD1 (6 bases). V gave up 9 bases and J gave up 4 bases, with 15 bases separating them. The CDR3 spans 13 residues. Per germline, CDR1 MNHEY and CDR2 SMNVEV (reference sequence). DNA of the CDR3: TGTGCCAGTTGGGGCAGGGGTTCCACTGAAGCTTTCTTT. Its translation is CASWGRGSTEAFF.

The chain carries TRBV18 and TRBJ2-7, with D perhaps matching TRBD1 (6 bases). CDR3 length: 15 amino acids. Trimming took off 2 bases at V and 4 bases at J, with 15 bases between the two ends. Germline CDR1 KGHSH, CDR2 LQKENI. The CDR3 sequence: CASSPKSGQPYEQYF. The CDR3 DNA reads TGTGCCAGCTCACCAAAATCAGGACAGCCTTACGAGCAGTACTTC.

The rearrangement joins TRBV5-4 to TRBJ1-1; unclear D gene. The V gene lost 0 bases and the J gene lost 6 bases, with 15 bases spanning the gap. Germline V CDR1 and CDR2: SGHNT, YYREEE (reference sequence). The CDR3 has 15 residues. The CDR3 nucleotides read TGTGCCAGCAGCTTGGCCGAGGGTGGTAAGGCTGAAGCTTTCTTT. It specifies CASSLAEGGKAEAFF.

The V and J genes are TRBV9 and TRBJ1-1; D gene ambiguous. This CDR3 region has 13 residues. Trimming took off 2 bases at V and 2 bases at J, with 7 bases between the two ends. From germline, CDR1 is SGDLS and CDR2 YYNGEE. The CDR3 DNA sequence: TGTGCCAGCAGCGTCTCACACAACACTGAAGCTTTCTTT. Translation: CASSVSHNTEAFF.

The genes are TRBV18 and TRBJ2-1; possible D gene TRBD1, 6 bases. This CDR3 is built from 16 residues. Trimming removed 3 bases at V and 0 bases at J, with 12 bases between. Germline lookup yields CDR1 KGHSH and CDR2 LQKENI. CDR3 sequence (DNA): TGTGCCAGCTCACCCTTAGGGGGAAGCTCCTACAATGAGCAGTTCTTC. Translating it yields CASSPLGGSSYNEQFF.

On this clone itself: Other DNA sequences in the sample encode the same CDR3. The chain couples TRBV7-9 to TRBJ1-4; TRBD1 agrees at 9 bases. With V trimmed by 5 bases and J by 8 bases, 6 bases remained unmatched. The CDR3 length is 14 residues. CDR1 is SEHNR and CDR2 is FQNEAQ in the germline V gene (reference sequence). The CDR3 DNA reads TGTGCCAGCAGCCTGGGACAGGGAGGGGAAAAACTGTTTTTT. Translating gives CASSLGQGGEKLFF.

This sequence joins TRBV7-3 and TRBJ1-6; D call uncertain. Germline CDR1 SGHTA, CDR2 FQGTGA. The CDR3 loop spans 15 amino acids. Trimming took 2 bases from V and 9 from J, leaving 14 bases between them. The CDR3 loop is CASSLAVSPASPLHF. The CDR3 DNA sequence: TGTGCCAGCAGCTTAGCGGTTTCGCCGGCTTCACCCCTCCACTTT.

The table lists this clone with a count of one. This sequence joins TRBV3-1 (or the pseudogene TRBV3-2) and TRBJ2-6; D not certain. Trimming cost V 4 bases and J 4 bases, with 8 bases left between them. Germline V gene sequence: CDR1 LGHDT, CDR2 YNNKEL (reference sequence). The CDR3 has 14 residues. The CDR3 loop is CASSPGLGANVLTF. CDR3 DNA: TGTGCCAGCAGCCCCGGGTTAGGGGCCAACGTCCTGACTTTC.

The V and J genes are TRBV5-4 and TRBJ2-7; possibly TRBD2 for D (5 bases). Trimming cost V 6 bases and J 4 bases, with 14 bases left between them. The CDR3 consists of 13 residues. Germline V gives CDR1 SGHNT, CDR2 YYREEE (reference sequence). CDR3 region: CASKAWERYEQYF. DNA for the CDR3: TGTGCCAGCAAGGCCTGGGAGCGGTACGAGCAGTACTTC. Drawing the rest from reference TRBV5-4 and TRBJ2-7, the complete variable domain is ETGVTQSPTHLIKTRGQQVTLRCSSQSGHNTVSWYQQALGQGPQFIFQYYREEENGRGNFPPRFSGLQFPNYSSELNVNALELDDSALYLCASKAWERYEQYFGPGTRLTVT.